This T cell receptor beta chain was sequenced for a study of blood T cell repertoires in COVID-19. About the study: Sample material is recorded as cDNA or gDNA derived from T cells, B-cell-depleted T cells, or PBMCs.

Authors' analysis steps: Reference gene primer amplification in the assay estimated nucleated cell counts. Measured with immunoSEQ multiplex PCR; TCRdb has only the in-frame clones, and not every one. V and J calls and clone size are those listed in that table; D and trimming were worked out from the DNA. The table records roughly 200,000 clones, around nine tenths of them present only once. V was pared by 0 bases and J by 8 bases, with 5 bases between. The length of the CDR3 is 12 residues. From germline, CDR1 is LGHNT and CDR2 FRNRAP. Input material: peripheral blood. V gene TRBV12-5 combines with J gene TRBJ2-4; TRBD2 might be the D (5 bases). The clonotype originates from a man in his fifties or sixties who had recovered from COVID-19. The CDR3 sequence is CASGLVGDIQYF. The CDR3, as DNA: TGTGCTAGTGGTTTGGTCGGGGACATTCAGTACTTC.